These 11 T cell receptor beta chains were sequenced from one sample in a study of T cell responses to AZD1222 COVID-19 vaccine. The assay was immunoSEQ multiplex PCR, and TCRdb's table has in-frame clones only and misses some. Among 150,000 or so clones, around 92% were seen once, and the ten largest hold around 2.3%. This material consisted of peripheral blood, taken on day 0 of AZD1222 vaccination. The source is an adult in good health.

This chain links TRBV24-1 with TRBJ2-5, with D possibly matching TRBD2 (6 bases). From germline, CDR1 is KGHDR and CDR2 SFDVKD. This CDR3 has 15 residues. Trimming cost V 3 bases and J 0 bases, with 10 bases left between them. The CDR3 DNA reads TGTGCCACCAGTGATACTGTAGCGGACCAAGAGACCCAGTACTTC. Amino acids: CATSDTVADQETQYF.

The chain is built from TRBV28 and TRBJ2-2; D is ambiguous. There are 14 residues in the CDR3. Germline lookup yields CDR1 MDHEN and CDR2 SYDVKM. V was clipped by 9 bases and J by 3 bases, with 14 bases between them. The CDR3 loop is CASGVGPHTGELFF. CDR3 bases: TGTGCCAGTGGTGTAGGGCCTCACACCGGGGAGCTGTTTTTT. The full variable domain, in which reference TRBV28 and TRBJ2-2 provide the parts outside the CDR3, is DVKVTQSSRYLVKRTGEKVFLECVQDMDHENMFWYRQDPGLGLRLIYFSYDVKMKEKGDIPEGYSVSREKKERFSLILESASTNQTSMYLCASGVGPHTGELFFGEGSRLTVL.

In DNA, the CDR3 is TGTGCCAGCATTAGACTAGCGGTCCCCTACGAGCAGTACTTC. Protein: CASIRLAVPYEQYF. V is TRBV27 and J is TRBJ2-7; 9 bases align to TRBD2. The germline CDR1 and CDR2 sequences are MNHEY and SMNVEV (reference sequence). This CDR3 contains 14 residues. Losses at the gene ends were 7 bases for V and 2 bases for J; bases not matched to a gene: 6.

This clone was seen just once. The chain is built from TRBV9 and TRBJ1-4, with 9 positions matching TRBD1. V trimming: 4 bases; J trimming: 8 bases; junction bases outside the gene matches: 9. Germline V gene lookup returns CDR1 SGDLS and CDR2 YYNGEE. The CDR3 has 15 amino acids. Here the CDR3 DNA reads TGTGCCAGCAGCCCTAGAAGGGACAGGGACGAAAAACTGTTTTTT. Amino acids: CASSPRRDRDEKLFF.

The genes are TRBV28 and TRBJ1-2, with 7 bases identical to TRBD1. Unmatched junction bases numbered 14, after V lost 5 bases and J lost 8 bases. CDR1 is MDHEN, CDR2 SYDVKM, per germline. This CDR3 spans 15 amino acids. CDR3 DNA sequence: TGTGCCAGCAGTACGGGGACAGAAGGGCTAGGAGGCTACACCTTC. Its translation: CASSTGTEGLGGYTF.

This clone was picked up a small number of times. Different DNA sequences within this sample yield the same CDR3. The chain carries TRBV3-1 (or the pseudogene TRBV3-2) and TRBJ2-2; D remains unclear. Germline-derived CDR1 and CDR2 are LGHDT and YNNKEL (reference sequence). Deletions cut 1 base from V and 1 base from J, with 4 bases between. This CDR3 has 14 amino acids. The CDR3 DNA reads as TGTGCCAGCAGCCAAGGGAGGAACACCGGGGAGCTGTTTTTT. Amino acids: CASSQGRNTGELFF.

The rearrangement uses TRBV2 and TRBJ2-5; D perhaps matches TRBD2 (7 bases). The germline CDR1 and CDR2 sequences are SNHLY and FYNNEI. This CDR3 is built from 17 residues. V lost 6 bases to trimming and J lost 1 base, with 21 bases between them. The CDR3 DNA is TGTGCCAGCAGGCCGATGGATGGGGGGGGCTCCCAAGAGACCCAGTACTTC. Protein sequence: CASRPMDGGGSQETQYF.

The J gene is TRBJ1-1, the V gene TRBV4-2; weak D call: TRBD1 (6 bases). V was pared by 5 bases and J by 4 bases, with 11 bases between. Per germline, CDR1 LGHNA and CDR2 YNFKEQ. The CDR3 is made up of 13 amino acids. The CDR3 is CASSAIGGTEAFF. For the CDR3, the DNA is TGTGCCAGCAGCGCAATAGGGGGCACTGAAGCTTTCTTT.

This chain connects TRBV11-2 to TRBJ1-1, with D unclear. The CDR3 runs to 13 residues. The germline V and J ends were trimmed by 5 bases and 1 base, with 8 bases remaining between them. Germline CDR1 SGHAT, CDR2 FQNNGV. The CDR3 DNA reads TGTGCCAGCAGCGGTCCAGGGAACACTGAAGCTTTCTTT. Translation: CASSGPGNTEAFF.

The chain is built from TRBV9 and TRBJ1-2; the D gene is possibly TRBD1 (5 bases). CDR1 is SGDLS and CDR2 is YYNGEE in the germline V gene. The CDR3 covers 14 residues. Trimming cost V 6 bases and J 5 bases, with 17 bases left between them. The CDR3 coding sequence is TGTGCCAGCACCCGGGACGGTGGTTGGTATGGCTACACCTTC. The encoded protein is CASTRDGGWYGYTF.

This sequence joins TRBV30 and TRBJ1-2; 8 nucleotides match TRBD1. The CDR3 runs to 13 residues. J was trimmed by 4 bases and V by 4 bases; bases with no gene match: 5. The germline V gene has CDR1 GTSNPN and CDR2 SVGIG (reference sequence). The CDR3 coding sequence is TGTGCCTGGACCGCAGGGACAGGCTATGGCTACACCTTC. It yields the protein CAWTAGTGYGYTF.